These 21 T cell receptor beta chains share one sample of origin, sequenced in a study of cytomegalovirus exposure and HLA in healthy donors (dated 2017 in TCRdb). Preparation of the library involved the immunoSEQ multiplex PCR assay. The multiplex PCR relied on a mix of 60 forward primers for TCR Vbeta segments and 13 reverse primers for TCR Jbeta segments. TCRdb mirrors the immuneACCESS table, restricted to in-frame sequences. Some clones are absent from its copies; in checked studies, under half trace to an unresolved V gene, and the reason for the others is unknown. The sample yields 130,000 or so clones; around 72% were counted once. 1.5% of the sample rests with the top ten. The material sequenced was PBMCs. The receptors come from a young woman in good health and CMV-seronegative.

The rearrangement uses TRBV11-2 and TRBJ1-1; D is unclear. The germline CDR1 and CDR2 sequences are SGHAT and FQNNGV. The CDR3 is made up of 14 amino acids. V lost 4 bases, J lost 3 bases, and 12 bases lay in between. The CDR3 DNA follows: TGTGCCAGCAGCTCCTCGAGGTGGGACACTGAAGCTTTCTTT. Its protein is CASSSSRWDTEAFF.

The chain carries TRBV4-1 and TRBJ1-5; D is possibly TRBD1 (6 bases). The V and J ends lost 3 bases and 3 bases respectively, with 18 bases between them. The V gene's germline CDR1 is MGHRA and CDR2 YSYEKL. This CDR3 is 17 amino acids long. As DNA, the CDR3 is TGCGCCAGCAGCCACCCTGGGGGCCTCCGGGACAATCAGCCCCAGCATTTT. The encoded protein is CASSHPGGLRDNQPQHF.

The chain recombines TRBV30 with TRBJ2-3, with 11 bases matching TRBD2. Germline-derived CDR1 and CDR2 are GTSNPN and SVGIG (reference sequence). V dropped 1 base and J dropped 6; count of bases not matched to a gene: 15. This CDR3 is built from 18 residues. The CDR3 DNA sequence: TGTGCCTGGAGTGCGACGCGAACGACTAGCGGGAAAAGGGATACGCAGTATTTT. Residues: CAWSATRTTSGKRDTQYF.

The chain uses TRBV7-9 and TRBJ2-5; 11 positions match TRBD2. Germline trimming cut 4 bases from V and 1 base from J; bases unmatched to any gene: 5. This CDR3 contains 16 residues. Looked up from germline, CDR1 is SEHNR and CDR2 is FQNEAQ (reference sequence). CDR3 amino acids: CASSSLAGGIQETQYF. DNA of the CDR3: TGTGCCAGCAGCTCGCTAGCGGGAGGCATCCAAGAGACCCAGTACTTC. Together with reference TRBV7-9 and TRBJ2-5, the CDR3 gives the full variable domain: DTGVSQNPRHKITKRGQNVTFRCDPISEHNRLYWYRQTLGQGPEFLTYFQNEAQLEKSRLLSDRFSAERPKGSFSTLEIQRTEQGDSAMYLCASSSLAGGIQETQYFGPGTRLLVL.

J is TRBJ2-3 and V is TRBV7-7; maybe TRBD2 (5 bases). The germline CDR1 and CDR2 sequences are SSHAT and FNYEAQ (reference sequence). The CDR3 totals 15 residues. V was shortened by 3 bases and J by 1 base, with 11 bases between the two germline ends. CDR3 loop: CASSLGSGGTDTQYF. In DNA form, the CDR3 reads TGTGCCAGCAGCTTGGGAAGCGGAGGCACAGATACGCAGTATTTT.

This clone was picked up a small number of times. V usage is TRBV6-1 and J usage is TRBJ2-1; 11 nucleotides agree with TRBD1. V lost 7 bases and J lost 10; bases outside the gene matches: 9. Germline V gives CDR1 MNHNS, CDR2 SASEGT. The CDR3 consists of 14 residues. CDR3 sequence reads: CASIMDRGLGEQFF. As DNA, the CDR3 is TGTGCCAGCATCATGGACAGGGGGCTAGGCGAGCAGTTCTTC.

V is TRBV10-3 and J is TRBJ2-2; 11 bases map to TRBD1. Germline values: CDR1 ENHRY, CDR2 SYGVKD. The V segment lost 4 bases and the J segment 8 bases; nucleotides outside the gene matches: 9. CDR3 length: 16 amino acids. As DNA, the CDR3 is TGTGCCATCAGTGCTAGCGGACAGGGGGCTAAGGGGGAGCTGTTTTTT. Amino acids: CAISASGQGAKGELFF.

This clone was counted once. The CDR3 protein is CASGFSRLKTSGIGERADTQYF. As DNA, the CDR3 is TGTGCTAGTGGTTTTTCAAGACTAAAGACTAGCGGGATCGGAGAGAGGGCAGATACGCAGTATTTT. The genes are TRBV12-5 and TRBJ2-3, with 11 bases that match TRBD2. The CDR3 spans 22 residues. Germline CDR1 LGHNT, CDR2 FRNRAP. The junction had 24 bases not matched to a gene; V was cut back by 3 bases and J by 4 bases.

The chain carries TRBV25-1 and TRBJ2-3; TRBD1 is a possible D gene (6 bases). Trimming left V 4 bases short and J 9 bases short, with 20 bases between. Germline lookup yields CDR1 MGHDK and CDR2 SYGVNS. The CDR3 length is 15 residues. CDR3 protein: CASSGVPGHPGTQYF. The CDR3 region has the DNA TGTGCCAGCAGTGGGGTCCCGGGACACCCTGGGACGCAGTATTTT.

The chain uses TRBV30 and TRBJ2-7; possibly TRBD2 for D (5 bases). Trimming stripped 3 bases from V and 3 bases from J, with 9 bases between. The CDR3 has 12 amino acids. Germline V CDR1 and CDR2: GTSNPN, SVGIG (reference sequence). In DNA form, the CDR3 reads TGTGCCTGGAGCCCCGGGGTCTACGAGCAGTACTTC. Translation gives CAWSPGVYEQYF.

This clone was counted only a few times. CDR3 region: CASRPNRVTSGANVLTF. The CDR3 DNA follows: TGTGCCAGCAGACCTAACAGGGTTACCTCTGGGGCCAACGTCCTGACTTTC. The rearrangement joins TRBV2 to TRBJ2-6; a possible D gene is TRBD1 (6 bases). With 6 bases removed from V and 0 bases from J, the gap between germline ends came to 15 bases. Looked up from germline, CDR1 is SNHLY and CDR2 is FYNNEI. This CDR3 has 17 amino acids.

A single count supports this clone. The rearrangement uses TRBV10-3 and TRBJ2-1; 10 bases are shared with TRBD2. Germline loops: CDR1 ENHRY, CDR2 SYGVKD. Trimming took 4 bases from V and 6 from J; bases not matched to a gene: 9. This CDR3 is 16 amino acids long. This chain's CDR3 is CAISGPTSGISNEQFF. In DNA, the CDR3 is TGTGCCATCAGTGGCCCCACTAGCGGGATTTCCAATGAGCAGTTCTTC.

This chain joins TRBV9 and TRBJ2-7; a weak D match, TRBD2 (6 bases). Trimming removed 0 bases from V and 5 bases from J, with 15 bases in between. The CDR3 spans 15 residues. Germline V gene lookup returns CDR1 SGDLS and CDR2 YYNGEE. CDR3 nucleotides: TGTGCCAGCAGCGTAGCGGGAGCGTTGCGGCACGAGCAGTACTTC. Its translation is CASSVAGALRHEQYF.

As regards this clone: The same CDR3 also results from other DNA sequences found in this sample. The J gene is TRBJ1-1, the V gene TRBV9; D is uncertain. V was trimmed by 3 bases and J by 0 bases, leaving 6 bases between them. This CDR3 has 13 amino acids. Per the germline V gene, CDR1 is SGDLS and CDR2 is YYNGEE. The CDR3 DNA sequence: TGTGCCAGCAGCGGAGAGGTGAACACTGAAGCTTTCTTT. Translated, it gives CASSGEVNTEAFF.

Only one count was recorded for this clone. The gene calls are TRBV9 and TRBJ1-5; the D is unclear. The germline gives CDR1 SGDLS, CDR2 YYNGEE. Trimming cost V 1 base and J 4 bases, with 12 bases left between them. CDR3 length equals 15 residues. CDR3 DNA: TGTGCCAGCAGCGTACTCAGGTGGCGTAATCAGCCCCAGCATTTT. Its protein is CASSVLRWRNQPQHF. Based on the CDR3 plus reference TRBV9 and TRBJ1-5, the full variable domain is DSGVTQTPKHLITATGQRVTLRCSPRSGDLSVYWYQQSLDQGLQFLIQYYNGEERAKGNILERFSAQQFPDLHSELNLSSLELGDSALYFCASSVLRWRNQPQHFGDGTRLSIL.

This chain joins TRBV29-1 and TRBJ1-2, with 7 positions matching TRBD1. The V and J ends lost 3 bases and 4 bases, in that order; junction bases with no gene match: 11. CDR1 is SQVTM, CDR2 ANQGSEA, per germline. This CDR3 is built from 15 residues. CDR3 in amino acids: CSVEAIRGQLYGYTF. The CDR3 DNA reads TGCAGCGTTGAGGCTATCAGGGGACAGCTCTATGGCTACACCTTC.

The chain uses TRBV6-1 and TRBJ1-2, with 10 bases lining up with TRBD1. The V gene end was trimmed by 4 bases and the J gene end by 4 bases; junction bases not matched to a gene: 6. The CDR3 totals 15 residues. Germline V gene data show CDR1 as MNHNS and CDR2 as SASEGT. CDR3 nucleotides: TGTGCCAGCAGTGTCGGGACAGGGGAAATCTATGGCTACACCTTC. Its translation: CASSVGTGEIYGYTF.

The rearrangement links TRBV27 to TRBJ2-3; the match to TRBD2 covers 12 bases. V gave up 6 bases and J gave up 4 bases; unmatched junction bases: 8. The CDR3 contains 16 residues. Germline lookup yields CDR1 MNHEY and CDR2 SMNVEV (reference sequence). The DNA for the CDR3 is TGTGCCAGCAGACTAAGGACTAGCGGGGAAGCAGATACGCAGTATTTT. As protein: CASRLRTSGEADTQYF.

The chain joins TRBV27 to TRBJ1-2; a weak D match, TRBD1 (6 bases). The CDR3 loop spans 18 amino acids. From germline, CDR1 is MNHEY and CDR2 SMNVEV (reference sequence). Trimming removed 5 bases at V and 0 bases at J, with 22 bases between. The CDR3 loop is CASSPQRQGSPTNYGYTF. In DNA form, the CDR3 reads TGTGCCAGCAGTCCTCAGCGCCAGGGGAGTCCCACTAACTATGGCTACACCTTC.

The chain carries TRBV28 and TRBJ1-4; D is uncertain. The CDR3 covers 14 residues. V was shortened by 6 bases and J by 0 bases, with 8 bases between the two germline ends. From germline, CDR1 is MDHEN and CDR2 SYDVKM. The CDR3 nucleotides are TGTGCCAGCAGCAGTGAGGCAACTAATGAAAAACTGTTTTTT. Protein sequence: CASSSEATNEKLFF.

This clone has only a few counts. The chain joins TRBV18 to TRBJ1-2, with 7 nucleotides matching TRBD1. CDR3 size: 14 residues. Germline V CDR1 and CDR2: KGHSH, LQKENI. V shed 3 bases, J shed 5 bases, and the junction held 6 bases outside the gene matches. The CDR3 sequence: CASSPLGQAYGYTF. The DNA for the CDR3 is TGTGCCAGCTCACCCCTTGGACAGGCTTATGGCTACACCTTC.